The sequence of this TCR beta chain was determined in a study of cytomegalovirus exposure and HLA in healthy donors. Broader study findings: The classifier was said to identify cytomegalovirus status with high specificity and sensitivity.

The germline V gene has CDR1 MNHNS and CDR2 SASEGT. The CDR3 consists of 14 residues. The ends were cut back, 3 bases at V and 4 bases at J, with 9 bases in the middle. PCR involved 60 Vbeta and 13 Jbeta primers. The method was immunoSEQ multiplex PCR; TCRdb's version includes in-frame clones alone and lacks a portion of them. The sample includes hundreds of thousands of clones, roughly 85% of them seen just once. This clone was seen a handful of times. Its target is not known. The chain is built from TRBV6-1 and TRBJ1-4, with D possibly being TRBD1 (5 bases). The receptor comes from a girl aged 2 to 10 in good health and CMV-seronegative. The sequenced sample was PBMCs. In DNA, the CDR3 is TGTGCCAGCAGTGACCAGGGAGGTAATGAAAAACTGTTTTTT. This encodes CASSDQGGNEKLFF.